The 11 T cell receptor beta chains below come from one sample, sequenced in a study of blood T cell repertoires in COVID-19. Clones were sequenced by immunoSEQ multiplex PCR, and TCRdb holds only the in-frame ones, with some missing. The sample records roughly 68,000 clones, 65% to 85% being singletons. The sample taken for sequencing was PBMCs or T cells enriched from blood (not recorded which). These receptors all come from a woman between 40 and 55 years old with acute COVID-19.

V and J are TRBV27 and TRBJ1-6; a possible D gene is TRBD1 (6 bases). V lost 5 bases to trimming and J lost 9 bases, with 14 bases between them. The CDR3 length is 14 residues. Per the germline V gene, CDR1 is MNHEY and CDR2 is SMNVEV (reference sequence). CDR3: CASSPGTMGSPLHF. The DNA for the CDR3 is TGTGCCAGCAGTCCCGGGACAATGGGTTCACCCCTCCACTTT.

This chain joins TRBV11-2 and TRBJ2-7, with 7 bases matching TRBD2. The CDR3 runs 15 residues. V was pared by 4 bases and J by 6 bases, with 12 bases of the junction left unmatched. Germline V gene sequence: CDR1 SGHAT, CDR2 FQNNGV. The CDR3 protein is CASSSQWAGEREQYF. The CDR3 DNA sequence: TGTGCCAGCAGCTCCCAATGGGCGGGAGAGCGCGAGCAGTACTTC. The entire variable domain, with the rest obtained from reference TRBV11-2 and TRBJ2-7, is as follows: EAGVAQSPRYKIIEKRQSVAFWCNPISGHATLYWYQQILGQGPKLLIQFQNNGVVDDSQLPKDRFSAERLKGVDSTLKIQPAKLEDSAVYLCASSSQWAGEREQYFGPGTRLTVT.

The chain carries TRBV5-4 and TRBJ1-4; 7 positions match TRBD1. Germline V lookup: CDR1 SGHNT, CDR2 YYREEE (reference sequence). This CDR3 region has 16 residues. V lost 0 bases, J lost 6 bases, and 8 bases stayed unmatched. CDR3: CASSLAGGGLDEKLFF. CDR3 nucleotide sequence: TGTGCCAGCAGCTTGGCAGGGGGAGGATTGGATGAAAAACTGTTTTTT.

This clone was counted only a few times. The chain has TRBV19 and TRBJ1-1; D perhaps matches TRBD1 (6 bases). Per germline, CDR1 LNHDA and CDR2 SQIVND (reference sequence). CDR3 size: 10 residues. Trimming cost V 9 bases and J 7 bases, with 9 bases left between them. The CDR3 sequence: CASAGVEAFF. For the CDR3, the DNA is TGTGCCAGCGCAGGGGTTGAAGCTTTCTTT.

The chain is built from TRBV3-1 (or the pseudogene TRBV3-2) and TRBJ1-5, with 7 bases that match TRBD1. CDR1 LGHDT and CDR2 YNNKEL come from the germline V gene (reference sequence). This CDR3 spans 14 amino acids. CDR3 coding DNA: TGTGCGAGCTGGGACAGCGCGCTAAGGGGGCCCCAGCATTTT. Its translation: CASWDSALRGPQHF.

The chain carries TRBV4-2 and TRBJ2-1, with 12 bases that match TRBD2. Trimming at V came to 1 base and at J to 7 bases, leaving 8 bases not matched to a gene. Germline V gene lookup returns CDR1 LGHNA and CDR2 YNFKEQ. This CDR3 region has 17 residues. The CDR3 DNA follows: TGTGCCAGCAGCCAAGGTTCTAGCGGGAGGGACGGGAATGAGCAGTTCTTC. Protein product: CASSQGSSGRDGNEQFF.

A word on this clone: The junction does not match germline at one end; this may be a read error. The gene calls are TRBV7-7 and TRBJ2-1; 9 nucleotides line up with TRBD2. CDR3 length equals 18 residues. Germline lookup yields CDR1 SSHAT and CDR2 FNYEAQ (reference sequence). CDR3 amino acids: CASSPILGGASGNNEQFF. The CDR3 DNA follows: TGTGCTAGCAGCCCTATATTAGGGGGGGCTAGCGGGAACAATGAGCAGTTCTTC.

This chain links TRBV5-4 with TRBJ1-2; no firm D call. CDR3 size: 13 residues. CDR1 is SGHNT and CDR2 is YYREEE in the germline V gene (reference sequence). V lost 4 bases, J lost 3 bases, and 10 bases lay in between. The CDR3 reads CASSPEIDYGYTF. The CDR3 nucleotides are TGTGCCAGCAGCCCCGAGATTGACTATGGCTACACCTTC.

The chain uses TRBV27 and TRBJ2-7, with TRBD1 matching over 10 bases. This CDR3 comprises 14 residues. Germline loops: CDR1 MNHEY, CDR2 SMNVEV (reference sequence). Trimming removed 6 bases from V and 7 bases from J; junction bases left unmatched: 9. The CDR3 loop is CASRPGTGVVEQYF. DNA of the CDR3: TGTGCCAGCAGGCCCGGGACAGGGGTCGTAGAGCAGTACTTC.

The chain joins TRBV5-1 to TRBJ2-7; D is possibly TRBD2 (6 bases). The CDR3 covers 15 residues. The V end was cut by 4 bases, the J end by 4 bases, with 18 bases between. From germline, CDR1 is SGHRS and CDR2 YFSETQ. The CDR3 DNA reads TGCGCCAGCAGCGCGGGGTCGGCTCGTGGATACGAGCAGTACTTC. Translating it yields CASSAGSARGYEQYF.

The chain is built from TRBV5-8 and TRBJ2-7, with 8 bases aligning to TRBD1. The V gene's germline CDR1 is SGHTS and CDR2 YDEGEE. The J segment lost 7 bases and the V segment lost 3 bases, leaving 6 bases of the junction unmatched. This CDR3 contains 13 residues. Here the CDR3 reads CASSYRTGWEQYF. DNA of the CDR3: TGTGCCAGCAGCTATAGGACAGGGTGGGAGCAGTACTTC.